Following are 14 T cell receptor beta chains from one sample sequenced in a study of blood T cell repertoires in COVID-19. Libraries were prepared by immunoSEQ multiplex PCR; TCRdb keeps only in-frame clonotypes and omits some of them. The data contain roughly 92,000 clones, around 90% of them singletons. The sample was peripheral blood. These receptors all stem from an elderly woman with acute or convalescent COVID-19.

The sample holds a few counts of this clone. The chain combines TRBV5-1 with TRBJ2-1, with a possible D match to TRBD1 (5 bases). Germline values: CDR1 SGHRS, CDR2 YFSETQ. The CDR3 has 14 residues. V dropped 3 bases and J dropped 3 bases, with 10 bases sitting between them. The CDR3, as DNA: TGCGCCAGCAGCTCCAGGGTAGACTACAATGAGCAGTTCTTC. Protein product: CASSSRVDYNEQFF.

The CDR3 is CASSLGLAVNEQFF. The CDR3 region has the DNA TGTGCCAGCAGCTTAGGACTAGCGGTCAATGAGCAGTTCTTC. The genes are TRBV11-2 and TRBJ2-1, with 9 bases that match TRBD2. The trim removed 1 base at V and 6 bases at J, leaving 1 base unmatched. Germline loops: CDR1 SGHAT, CDR2 FQNNGV. The CDR3 has 14 residues.

The CDR3 bases are TGCGCCAGCAGCTTGGCCTCAAGGCTAGCGGGAGGCACAGATACGCAGTATTTT. Protein: CASSLASRLAGGTDTQYF. The chain recombines TRBV5-1 with TRBJ2-3; 10 bases are a match to TRBD2. This CDR3 region has 18 residues. V was clipped by 0 bases and J by 1 base; unmatched bases: 8. The germline V gene encodes CDR1 SGHRS and CDR2 YFSETQ.

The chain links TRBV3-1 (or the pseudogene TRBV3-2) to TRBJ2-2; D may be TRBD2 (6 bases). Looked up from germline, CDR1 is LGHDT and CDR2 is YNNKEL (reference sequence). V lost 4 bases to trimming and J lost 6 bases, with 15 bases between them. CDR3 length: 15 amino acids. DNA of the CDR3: TGTGCCAGCAGCCCATGGGGGGAAGGTGCCGGGGAGCTGTTTTTT. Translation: CASSPWGEGAGELFF.

This CDR3 reads CASSVAGTSGRDTQYF. The CDR3 nucleotides read TGTGCCAGCAGCGTAGCTGGAACTAGCGGGAGAGATACGCAGTATTTT. This chain uses TRBV9 with TRBJ2-3; 11 positions agree with TRBD2. Germline V CDR1 and CDR2: SGDLS, YYNGEE. Losses at the gene ends were 0 bases for V and 5 bases for J; bases not matched to a gene: 5. The length of the CDR3 is 16 residues.

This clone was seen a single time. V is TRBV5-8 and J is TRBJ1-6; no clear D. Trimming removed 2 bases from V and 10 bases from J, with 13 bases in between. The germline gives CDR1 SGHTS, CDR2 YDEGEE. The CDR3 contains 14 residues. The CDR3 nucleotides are TGTGCCAGCAGCTTTGATGGCGGGAGGTCACCCCTCCACTTT. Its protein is CASSFDGGRSPLHF.

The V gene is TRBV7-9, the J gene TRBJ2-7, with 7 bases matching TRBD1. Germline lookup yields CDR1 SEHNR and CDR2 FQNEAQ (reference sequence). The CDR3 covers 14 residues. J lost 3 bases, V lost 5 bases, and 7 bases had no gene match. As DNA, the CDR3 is TGTGCCAGCAGCCCCGGCGCAGGGGGCTACGAGCAGTACTTC. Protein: CASSPGAGGYEQYF.

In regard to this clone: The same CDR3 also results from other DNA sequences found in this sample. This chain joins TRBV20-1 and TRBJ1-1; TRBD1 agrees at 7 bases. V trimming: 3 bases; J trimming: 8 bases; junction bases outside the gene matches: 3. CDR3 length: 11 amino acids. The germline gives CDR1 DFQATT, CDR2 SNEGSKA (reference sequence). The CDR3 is CSASDRAEAFF. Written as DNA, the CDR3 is TGCAGTGCTAGTGACAGGGCGGAAGCTTTCTTT.

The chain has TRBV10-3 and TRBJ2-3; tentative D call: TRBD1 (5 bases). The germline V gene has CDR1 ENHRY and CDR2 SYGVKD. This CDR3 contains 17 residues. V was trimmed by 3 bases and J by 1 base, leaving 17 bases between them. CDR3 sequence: CAISDWLGQGGTDTQYF. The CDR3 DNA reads TGTGCCATCAGTGATTGGTTGGGGCAGGGTGGCACAGATACGCAGTATTTT.

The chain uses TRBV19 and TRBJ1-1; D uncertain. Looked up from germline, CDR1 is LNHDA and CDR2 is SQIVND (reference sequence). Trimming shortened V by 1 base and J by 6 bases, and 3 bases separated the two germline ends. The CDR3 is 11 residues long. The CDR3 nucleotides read TGTGCCAGTAGTATAGCTTCTGAAGCTTTCTTT. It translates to CASSIASEAFF.

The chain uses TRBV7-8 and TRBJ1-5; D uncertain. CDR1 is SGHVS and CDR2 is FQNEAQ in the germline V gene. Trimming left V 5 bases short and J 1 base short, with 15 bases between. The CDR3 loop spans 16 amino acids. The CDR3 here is CASSQQRAGSNQPQHF. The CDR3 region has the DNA TGTGCCAGCAGCCAGCAGAGGGCGGGGAGCAATCAGCCCCAGCATTTT. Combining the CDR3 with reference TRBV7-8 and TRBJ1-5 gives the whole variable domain GAGVSQSPRYKVAKRGQDVALRCDPISGHVSLFWYQQALGQGPEFLTYFQNEAQLDKSGLPSDRFFAERPEGSVSTLKIQRTQQEDSAVYLCASSQQRAGSNQPQHFGDGTRLSIL.

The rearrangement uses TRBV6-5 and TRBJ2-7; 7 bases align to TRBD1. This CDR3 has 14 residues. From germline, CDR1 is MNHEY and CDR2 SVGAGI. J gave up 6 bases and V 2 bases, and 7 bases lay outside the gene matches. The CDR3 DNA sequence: TGTGCCAGCAGTTACCGAGGGGGCGACTCCGAGCAGTACTTC. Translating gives CASSYRGGDSEQYF.

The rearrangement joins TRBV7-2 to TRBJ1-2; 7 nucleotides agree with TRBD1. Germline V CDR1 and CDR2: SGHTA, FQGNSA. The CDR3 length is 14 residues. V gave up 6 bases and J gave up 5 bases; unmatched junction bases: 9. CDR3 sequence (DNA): TGTGCCAGCAGTGAAGCGGGCAGGGGGTATGGCTACACCTTC. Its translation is CASSEAGRGYGYTF.

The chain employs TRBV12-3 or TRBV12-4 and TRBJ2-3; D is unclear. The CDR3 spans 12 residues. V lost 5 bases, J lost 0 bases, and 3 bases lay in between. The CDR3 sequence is CASSTSTDTQYF. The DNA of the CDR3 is TGTGCCAGCAGTACTAGCACAGATACGCAGTATTTT.